This is a list of T cell receptor beta chains from one sample in a study of blood T cell repertoires in COVID-19. Sequencing used immunoSEQ multiplex PCR; TCRdb keeps in-frame clones, though not all of them. The table records roughly 53,000 clones, roughly 84% of them present only once. Sequenced material: peripheral blood. All receptors come from a man in his sixties or seventies with active COVID-19. Each CDR3 is given with its conserved first and last residue. Each record gives: clone size, V gene, J gene, D gene, CDR3 DNA, CDR3 protein. D genes are given only for firm matches. Not all rows give a size; the values are once, few, many and, for expanded clones, a class.

size: .
V: TRBV5-4
J: TRBJ1-1
D: .
DNA: TGTGCCAGCAGCTTGGATGGGGGCGCAGGCACTGAAGCTTTCTTT
CDR3: CASSLDGGAGTEAFF

size: .
V: TRBV7-9
J: TRBJ1-5
D: .
DNA: TGTGCCAGCAGCTTAGATGAGGCTCAGCCCCAGCATTTT
CDR3: CASSLDEAQPQHF

size: .
V: TRBV27
J: TRBJ2-3
D: .
DNA: TGTGCCAGCAGTTTGAAAGGGACACGCGATACGCAGTATTTT
CDR3: CASSLKGTRDTQYF

size: .
V: TRBV5-4
J: TRBJ2-7
D: TRBD2
DNA: TGTGCCAGCAGCTTACTTGGACTAGCGGGAGAATCCCACGAGCAGTACTTC
CDR3: CASSLLGLAGESHEQYF

size: .
V: TRBV27
J: TRBJ2-3
D: TRBD1
DNA: TGTGCCAGCAGTTTAAGGGACAGGGGTGCTGATACGCAGTATTTT
CDR3: CASSLRDRGADTQYF

size: few
V: TRBV2
J: TRBJ2-7
D: TRBD2
DNA: TGTGCCAGCAGCAGGACTAGCGGGAGAGAGGGATACTACGAGCAGTACTTC
CDR3: CASSRTSGREGYYEQYF

size: .
V: TRBV12-3/TRBV12-4
J: TRBJ2-5
D: TRBD2
DNA: TGTGCCAGCAGTTTAACGGGAGGAGAGACCCAGTACTTC
CDR3: CASSLTGGETQYF

size: .
V: TRBV7-2
J: TRBJ2-2
D: TRBD1
DNA: TGTGCCAGCAGCTCCAAAACAGGGGTTCCCGGGGGGGAGCTGTTTTTT
CDR3: CASSSKTGVPGGELFF

size: .
V: TRBV2
J: TRBJ2-1
D: TRBD2
DNA: TGTGCCAGCAGTTATAGTCTAGCGGGAAACAATGAGCAGTTCTTC
CDR3: CASSYSLAGNNEQFF

size: few
V: TRBV10-3
J: TRBJ2-3
D: TRBD2
DNA: TGTGCCATCAGTGACGGCGGGAGTAGCACAGATACGCAGTATTTT
CDR3: CAISDGGSSTDTQYF

size: few
V: TRBV7-9
J: TRBJ1-3
D: .
DNA: TGTGCCAGCAGCTTGACAGGCTACTCTGGAAACACCATATATTTT
CDR3: CASSLTGYSGNTIYF

size: .
V: TRBV5-1
J: TRBJ1-2
D: .
DNA: TGCGCCAGCAGCGCAAATCAGGGTTTTCGGTATGGCTACACCTTC
CDR3: CASSANQGFRYGYTF

size: .
V: TRBV5-6
J: TRBJ1-2
D: TRBD1
DNA: TGTGCCAGCAGCTTGGGGGGACCGGGACAGGAAAACTATGGCTACACCTTC
CDR3: CASSLGGPGQENYGYTF

size: once
V: TRBV2
J: TRBJ2-7
D: .
DNA: TGTGCCAGCAGTGATGAGTCTGGGAGCGAGCAGTACTTC
CDR3: CASSDESGSEQYF

size: .
V: TRBV4-2
J: TRBJ2-1
D: TRBD2
DNA: TGTGCCAGCAGCCAAGTAGGTGGGGGGGTGAATGAGCAGTTCTTC
CDR3: CASSQVGGGVNEQFF

size: .
V: TRBV29-1
J: TRBJ2-1
D: TRBD2
DNA: TGCAGCGTTGTGGCGGGAGGCGCCTACAATGAGCAGTTCTTC
CDR3: CSVVAGGAYNEQFF

size: .
V: TRBV2
J: TRBJ1-2
D: .
DNA: TGTGCCAGCAGTGAAGAGGGGGGGGGTGGCTACACCTTC
CDR3: CASSEEGGGGYTF

size: .
V: TRBV6-6
J: TRBJ2-7
D: TRBD2
DNA: TGTGCCAGCAGCTTACCGAGGACTAGCGGGACCGAGCAGTACTTC
CDR3: CASSLPRTSGTEQYF

size: .
V: TRBV2
J: TRBJ2-4
D: .
DNA: TGTGCCAGCAGTGACTCCGGCGGACTAGCCAAAAACATTCAGTACTTC
CDR3: CASSDSGGLAKNIQYF

size: .
V: TRBV27
J: TRBJ2-2
D: .
DNA: TGTGCCAGCGGCCCGGACTCGGGGGAGCTGTTTTTT
CDR3: CASGPDSGELFF

size: many
V: TRBV5-5
J: TRBJ2-3
D: .
DNA: TGTGCCAGCATCCCTAACAGGGCTGCAGATACGCAGTATTTT
CDR3: CASIPNRAADTQYF

size: few
V: TRBV6-4
J: TRBJ2-7
D: TRBD1
DNA: TGTGCCAGCAGTGACGATCCGGGACAGGGGACGAACGAGCAGTACTTC
CDR3: CASSDDPGQGTNEQYF

size: .
V: TRBV7-2
J: TRBJ2-1
D: .
DNA: TGTGCCAGCAGCTTAGAGGAGGGGCGGGCTACCTCCAACAATGAGCAGTTCTTC
CDR3: CASSLEEGRATSNNEQFF

size: .
V: TRBV19
J: TRBJ2-7
D: .
DNA: TGTGCCAGTAGTCAGGGGCCCTACGAGCAGTACTTC
CDR3: CASSQGPYEQYF

size: many
V: TRBV5-1
J: TRBJ2-2
D: TRBD1
DNA: TGCGCCAGCAGGCAGGGGGCGCAGAATACCGGGGAGCTGTTTTTT
CDR3: CASRQGAQNTGELFF